A few counts support the clone carrying this T cell receptor beta chain. What it binds is unknown. This table comes from immunoSEQ multiplex PCR, and its TCRdb copy is limited to in-frame clones, with some not included. Among 25,000 to 30,000 clones listed, about 73% were seen once. Sequencing in the ViraFEST assay came after antigen-specific CD4+ T cells had been expanded with viral peptide pools, which were used to stimulate PBMC. Cells that had been cultured for less than eleven days were the source of isolated CD4+ T cells. Participants were vaccinated with two doses of either the BNT162b2 or mRNA-1273 vaccine. Both day 3 and day 7 saw half the medium replaced with IL-2 medium. The data are from a study of vaccination effects on CD4 cells after COVID-19. Trimming took 7 bases from V and 7 from J, leaving 11 bases between them. Germline V gene data show CDR1 as MNHEY and CDR2 as SVGAGI. This CDR3 spans 12 amino acids.

The sequenced sample was CD4+ T cells from PBMCs cultured with HCoV-OC43 spike peptides, obtained after COVID-19 vaccination. The subset denotes: HCoV-OC43 spike overlapping peptide pool stimulation. This receptor was obtained from a human donor who received a COVID-19 vaccine. The chain joins TRBV6-5 to TRBJ2-1; D is unresolved. The CDR3 DNA sequence: TGTGCCAGCATGGCGTCTTGGAATGAGCAGTTCTTC. This codes for CASMASWNEQFF.